The present entry profiles one T cell receptor (beta chain) with its context. No antigen is known for it. Mismatch with germline at one junction end may stem from a read error. The sample belongs to a study of metastatic and nonmetastatic thyroid tumors. Whole-study context: Comparison of repertoires was carried out across blood and tumor or nodule tissue from malignant and benign thyroid patients. The study's findings and limits: Reports indicated that malignant thyroid tumors showed significantly higher TCR beta diversity than benign nodules did, in blood and tumor.

In the authors' methods: The authors used CDR3 differences across clinicopathological groups to build a distant-metastasis classifier for papillary thyroid cancer. TCRdb re-called the PCR reads through MiXCR. The V and J calls here are based on TCRdb, not the publication. The table has about 69,000 clones, more than 13% seen once. Germline values: CDR1 MNHEY, CDR2 SVGEGT. This CDR3 spans 17 amino acids. No treatment of any kind had been given to any patient before thyroid surgery. This chain uses TRBV6-2 or TRBV6-3 with TRBJ2-7; 10 bases are a match to TRBD1. The sequence was collected from a male donor with papillary thyroid cancer or a benign thyroid nodule (not recorded which). Some clones in this sample may be carry-over from other donors' samples. Sequences were obtained from blood. CDR3 coding DNA: TGTGCCAGCATTTACTCACCGACGGGACAGGGGCCCTACGAGCAGTACTTC. Encoded protein: CASIYSPTGQGPYEQYF.